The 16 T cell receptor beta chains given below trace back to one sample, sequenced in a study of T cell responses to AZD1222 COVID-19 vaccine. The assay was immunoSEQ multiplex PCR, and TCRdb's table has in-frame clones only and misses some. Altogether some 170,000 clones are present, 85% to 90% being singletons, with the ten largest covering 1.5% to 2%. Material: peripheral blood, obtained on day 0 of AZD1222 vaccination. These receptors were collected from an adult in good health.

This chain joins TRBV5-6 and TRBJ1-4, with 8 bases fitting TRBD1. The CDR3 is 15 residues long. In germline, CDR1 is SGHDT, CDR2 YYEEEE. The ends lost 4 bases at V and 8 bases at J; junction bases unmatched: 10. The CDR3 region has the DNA TGTGCCAGCAGCCTTCGACAGGGGCAGGGGGAAAAACTGTTTTTT. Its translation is CASSLRQGQGEKLFF.

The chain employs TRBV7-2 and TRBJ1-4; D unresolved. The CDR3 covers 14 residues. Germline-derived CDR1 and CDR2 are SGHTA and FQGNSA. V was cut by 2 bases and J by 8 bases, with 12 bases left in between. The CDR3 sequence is CASSLNGISEKLFF. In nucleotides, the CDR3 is TGTGCCAGCAGCTTAAACGGGATCTCCGAAAAACTGTTTTTT.

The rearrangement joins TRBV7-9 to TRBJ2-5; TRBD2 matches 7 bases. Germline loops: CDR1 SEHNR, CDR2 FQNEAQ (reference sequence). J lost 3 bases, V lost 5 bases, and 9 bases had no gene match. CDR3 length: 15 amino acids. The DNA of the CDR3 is TGTGCCAGCAGCCCTTCGGGGGGTTGGGAAGAGACCCAGTACTTC. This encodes CASSPSGGWEETQYF.

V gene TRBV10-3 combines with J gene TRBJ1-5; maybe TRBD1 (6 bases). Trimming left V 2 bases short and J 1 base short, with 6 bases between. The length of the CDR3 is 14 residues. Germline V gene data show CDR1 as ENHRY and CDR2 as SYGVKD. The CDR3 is CAISETGSNQPQHF. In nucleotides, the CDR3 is TGTGCCATCAGTGAGACAGGGAGCAATCAGCCCCAGCATTTT.

This CDR3 reads CASSSGGADYGYTF. In DNA, the CDR3 is TGTGCCAGCAGTTCAGGGGGCGCGGACTATGGCTACACCTTC. This chain joins TRBV6-2 or TRBV6-3 and TRBJ1-2; 8 bases agree with TRBD1. The J segment lost 3 bases and the V segment lost 4 bases, leaving 4 bases of the junction unmatched. Germline V lookup: CDR1 MNHEY, CDR2 SVGEGT. The CDR3 spans 14 residues.

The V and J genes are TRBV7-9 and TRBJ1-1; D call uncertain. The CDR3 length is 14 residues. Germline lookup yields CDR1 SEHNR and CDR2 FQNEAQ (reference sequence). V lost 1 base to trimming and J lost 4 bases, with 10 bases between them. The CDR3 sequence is CASSLDGGGTEAFF. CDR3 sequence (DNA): TGTGCCAGCAGCTTAGACGGTGGTGGCACTGAAGCTTTCTTT.

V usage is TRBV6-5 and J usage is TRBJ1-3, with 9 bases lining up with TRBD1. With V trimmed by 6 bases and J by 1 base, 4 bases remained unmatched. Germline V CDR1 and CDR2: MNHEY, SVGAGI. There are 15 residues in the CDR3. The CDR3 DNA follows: TGTGCCAGCAGCAGTGGGACAGGGTCTGGAAACACCATATATTTT. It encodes CASSSGTGSGNTIYF.

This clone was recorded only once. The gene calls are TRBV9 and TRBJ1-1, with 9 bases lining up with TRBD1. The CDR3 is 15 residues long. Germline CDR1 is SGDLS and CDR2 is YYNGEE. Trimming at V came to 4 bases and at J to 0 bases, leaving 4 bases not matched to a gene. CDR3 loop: CASSPGQGLNTEAFF. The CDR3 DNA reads TGTGCCAGCAGCCCAGGACAGGGGCTGAACACTGAAGCTTTCTTT. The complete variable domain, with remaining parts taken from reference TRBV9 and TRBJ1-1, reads DSGVTQTPKHLITATGQRVTLRCSPRSGDLSVYWYQQSLDQGLQFLIQYYNGEERAKGNILERFSAQQFPDLHSELNLSSLELGDSALYFCASSPGQGLNTEAFFGQGTRLTVV.

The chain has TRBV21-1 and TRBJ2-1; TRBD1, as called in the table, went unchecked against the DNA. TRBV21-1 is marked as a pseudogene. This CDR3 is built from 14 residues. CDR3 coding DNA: TGTGCCAGGCAGGGGACAGGGACATACAATGAGCAGTTCTTC. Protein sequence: CARQGTGTYNEQFF.

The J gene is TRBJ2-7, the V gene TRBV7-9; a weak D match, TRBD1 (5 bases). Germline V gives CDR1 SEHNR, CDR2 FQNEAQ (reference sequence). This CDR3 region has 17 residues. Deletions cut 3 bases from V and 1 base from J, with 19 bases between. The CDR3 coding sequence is TGTGCCAGCAGCTTGGGCTCAGGGATGGATTTTTCCTACGAGCAGTACGTC. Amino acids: CASSLGSGMDFSYEQYV.

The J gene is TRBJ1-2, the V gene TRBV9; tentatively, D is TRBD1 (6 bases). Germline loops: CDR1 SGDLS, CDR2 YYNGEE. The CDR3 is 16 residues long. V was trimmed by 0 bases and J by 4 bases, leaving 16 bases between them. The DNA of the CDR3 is TGTGCCAGCAGCGTAGCTTCGGCCGGGGGCGCCTATGGCTACACCTTC. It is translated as CASSVASAGGAYGYTF.

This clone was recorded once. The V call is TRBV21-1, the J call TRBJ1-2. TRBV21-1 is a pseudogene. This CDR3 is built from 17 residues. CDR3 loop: CASSRQWEEQRNYGYTF. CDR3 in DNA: TGTGCCAGCAGCCGCCAATGGGAGGAACAGCGTAACTATGGCTACACCTTC.

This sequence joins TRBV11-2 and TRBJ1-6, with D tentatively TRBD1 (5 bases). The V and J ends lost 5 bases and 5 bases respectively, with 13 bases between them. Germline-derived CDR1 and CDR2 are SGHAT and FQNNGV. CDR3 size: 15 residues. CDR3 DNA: TGTGCCAGCAGCAGAACAGGCGCAGATAATTCACCCCTCCACTTT. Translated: CASSRTGADNSPLHF.

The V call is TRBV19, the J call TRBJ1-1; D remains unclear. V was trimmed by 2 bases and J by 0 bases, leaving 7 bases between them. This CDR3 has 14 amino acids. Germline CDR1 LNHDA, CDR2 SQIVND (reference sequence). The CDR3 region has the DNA TGTGCCAGTAGTATAAACATTATGAACACTGAAGCTTTCTTT. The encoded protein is CASSINIMNTEAFF.

CDR3: CASSFGQGLTEAFF. The DNA of the CDR3 is TGTGCCAGCAGCTTTGGGCAGGGGCTCACTGAAGCTTTCTTT. The chain is built from TRBV11-2 and TRBJ1-1, with a weak D call TRBD1 (6 bases). CDR1 is SGHAT and CDR2 is FQNNGV in the germline V gene. V was cut by 3 bases and J by 4 bases, with 12 bases left in between. This CDR3 region has 14 residues. The whole variable domain, filled in from reference TRBV11-2 and TRBJ1-1, reads EAGVAQSPRYKIIEKRQSVAFWCNPISGHATLYWYQQILGQGPKLLIQFQNNGVVDDSQLPKDRFSAERLKGVDSTLKIQPAKLEDSAVYLCASSFGQGLTEAFFGQGTRLTVV.

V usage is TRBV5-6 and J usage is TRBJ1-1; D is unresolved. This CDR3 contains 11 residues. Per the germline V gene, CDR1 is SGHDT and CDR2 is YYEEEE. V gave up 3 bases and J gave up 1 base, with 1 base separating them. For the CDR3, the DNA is TGTGCCAGCAGCTGGAACACTGAAGCTTTCTTT. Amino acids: CASSWNTEAFF.